These 4 T cell receptor beta chains were all obtained from the same sample, sequenced in a study of neurological immune-mediated disorders. TCRdb fed the 5' RACE reads into MiXCR, producing one record per CDR3 protein. The sample shows under 60,000 distinct CDR3 sequences, 16% of them seen only once. Material: PBMCs. Receptors originate from a man aged 60-69 years in good health.

The chain has TRBV19 and TRBJ1-1; maybe TRBD1 (6 bases). The CDR3 length is 10 residues. Looked up from germline, CDR1 is LNHDA and CDR2 is SQIVND (reference sequence). The V end was cut by 7 bases, the J end by 7 bases, with 7 bases between. This CDR3 reads CASKGGEAFF. DNA for the CDR3: TGTGCCAGTAAGGGGGGTGAAGCTTTCTTT.

This clonotype was observed at least ten times. V usage is TRBV7-2 and J usage is TRBJ2-2; the D gene is possibly TRBD2 (5 bases). Germline loops: CDR1 SGHTA, CDR2 FQGNSA. The CDR3 is 15 amino acids. Deletions cut 2 bases from V and 6 bases from J, with 13 bases between. DNA of the CDR3: TGTGCCAGCAGCTTAATGCTCGGAGGCTCCGGGGAGCTGTTTTTT. This codes for CASSLMLGGSGELFF.

The chain joins TRBV5-1 to TRBJ1-5; TRBD1 might be the D (6 bases). This CDR3 has 14 residues. Germline V gene lookup returns CDR1 SGHRS and CDR2 YFSETQ. Deletions cut 4 bases from V and 3 bases from J, with 11 bases between. CDR3 loop: CASSVQGINQPQHF. The CDR3 DNA is TGCGCCAGCAGCGTTCAGGGGATCAATCAGCCCCAGCATTTT.

This clonotype was detected ten times or more. V usage is TRBV5-1 and J usage is TRBJ1-6; D unresolved. Germline CDR1 SGHRS, CDR2 YFSETQ. This CDR3 is 14 amino acids long. V dropped 4 bases and J dropped 8 bases, with 13 bases sitting between them. The CDR3 sequence: CASSLDGRDSPLHF. The CDR3 bases are TGCGCCAGCAGCCTGGACGGGAGGGATTCACCCCTCCACTTT.